These T cell receptor beta chains were read from a single sample in a study of cytomegalovirus exposure and HLA in healthy donors. Sequencing used immunoSEQ multiplex PCR; TCRdb keeps in-frame clones, though not all of them. The data show 100,000 or so clones, approximately 80% seen once. Specimen: PBMCs. All receptors derive from a man aged 35-49 years in good health and CMV-seropositive. Each CDR3 is given with its conserved first and last residue. D genes are given only for firm matches. Not every row has a clone size; where given, it reads once, few, many or a size class.

d_gene,v_gene,j_gene,abundance,CDR3nt,CDR3aa
NA,TRBV19,TRBJ1-1,NA,TGTGCCACCTCGCCGACAGCTTGGGGTGAAGCTTTCTTT,CATSPTAWGEAFF
NA,TRBV21-1,TRBJ2-1,once,TGTGCCAGCAGCAACGAGGCGGGGGGGCTTATCAATGAGCAGTTCTTC,CASSNEAGGLINEQFF
NA,TRBV5-1,TRBJ1-1,NA,TGCGCCAGCAGCACGGTATCCGGGTTCACTGAAGCTTTCTTT,CASSTVSGFTEAFF
TRBD2,TRBV7-9,TRBJ2-1,NA,TGTGCCAGCAGTCGACTAGCGGGGGGCCTAAATCAGCAGTTCTTC,CASSRLAGGLNQQFF
NA,TRBV2,TRBJ2-7,NA,TGTGCCAGCTCATTGGGGTGGACAGTGTACGAGCAGTACTTC,CASSLGWTVYEQYF
NA,TRBV18,TRBJ2-7,NA,TGTGCCAGCTCTCCCGGAGGGGTGGAGCAGTACTTC,CASSPGGVEQYF
TRBD1,TRBV2,TRBJ1-3,few,TGTGCCAGCTCGAGAATGGGACAGGTTGATTCTGGAAACACCATATATTTT,CASSRMGQVDSGNTIYF
TRBD1,TRBV6-1,TRBJ2-7,NA,TGTGCCAGCAACCGGCCGGGACAGGGTTCCTACGAGCAGTACTTC,CASNRPGQGSYEQYF
TRBD2,TRBV4-3,TRBJ2-1,NA,TGCGCCAGCAGCCAAGATTCACTAGCGGGGAGAAGCTGGAACAATGAGCAGTTCTTC,CASSQDSLAGRSWNNEQFF
TRBD1,TRBV18,TRBJ1-6,NA,TGTGCCAGCTCACCAGGACAGGGAAATTCACCCCTCCACTTT,CASSPGQGNSPLHF
NA,TRBV28,TRBJ1-5,NA,TGTGCCAGCACCAATATGCGGTTCTCGGGTGTGGGTCAGCCCCAGCATTTT,CASTNMRFSGVGQPQHF
NA,TRBV7-2,TRBJ1-2,NA,TGTGCCAGCAGCTTAGCGGAGACCGTCGTCCCGCGGGGCTACACCTTC,CASSLAETVVPRGYTF
TRBD1,TRBV7-2,TRBJ1-2,NA,TGTGCCAGCAGCTTAATGACAGGGGGAATGGATGGCTACACCTTC,CASSLMTGGMDGYTF
TRBD1,TRBV18,TRBJ1-2,NA,TGTGCCAGCTCACGGGATGGGACAGGGTATGGCTACACCTTC,CASSRDGTGYGYTF
NA,TRBV7-8,TRBJ1-1,NA,TGTGCCAGCAGCTTGTCAGCAGGGGTTGCCACTGAAGCTTTCTTT,CASSLSAGVATEAFF
NA,TRBV5-4,TRBJ2-5,NA,TGTGCCAGCAGCTTGGGACAGATCCAAGAGACCCAGTACTTC,CASSLGQIQETQYF
TRBD2,TRBV18,TRBJ2-1,NA,TGTGCCAGCTCACCATCGGGGGGTAAGCAGTTCTTC,CASSPSGGKQFF
TRBD1,TRBV18,TRBJ2-7,NA,TGTGCCAGCTCACCAGGGGACAGGGTGAATGAGCAGTACTTC,CASSPGDRVNEQYF
NA,TRBV5-1,TRBJ2-7,NA,TGCGCCAGCAGCCTTGGACAGATGATTTCCTCCTACGAGCAGTACTTC,CASSLGQMISSYEQYF
NA,TRBV11-2,TRBJ2-7,NA,TGTGCCAGCAGCTTAGTACACGGGTCCTACGAGCAGTACTTC,CASSLVHGSYEQYF
TRBD1,TRBV18,TRBJ2-7,NA,TGTGCCAGCTCACCCACAGGGGGCTACGAGCAGTACTTC,CASSPTGGYEQYF
NA,TRBV6-6,TRBJ1-4,NA,TGTGCCAGCAGTTACATCCGGGTAGGAAAGGAAAAACTGTTTTTT,CASSYIRVGKEKLFF
TRBD2,TRBV27,TRBJ2-5,once,TGTGCCAGCAGTTTACTAGCGGGGGGCCAAGAGACCCAGTACTTC,CASSLLAGGQETQYF
NA,TRBV28,TRBJ2-5,NA,TGTGCCAGCAGACCCTCAGGTGGGGAGACCCAGTACTTC,CASRPSGGETQYF
NA,TRBV7-8,TRBJ1-6,few,TGTGCCAGCAGTCACAGGGATTCACCCCTCCACTTT,CASSHRDSPLHF
TRBD2,TRBV5-1,TRBJ2-1,NA,TGCGCCAGTGGCACTAGCGGGGGCTACAATGAGCAGTTCTTC,CASGTSGGYNEQFF
NA,TRBV2,TRBJ2-7,few,TGTGCCAGCAGTAAGCTAGCCCGCTACGAGCAGTACTTC,CASSKLARYEQYF
NA,TRBV6-5,TRBJ1-1,NA,TGTGCCACCACGGGGGGCCTGAACACTGAAGCTTTCTTT,CATTGGLNTEAFF
NA,TRBV7-8,TRBJ2-4,NA,TGTGCCAGCAGCTTAGAGGGGTGGTCCTCGTTATACTTC,CASSLEGWSSLYF
TRBD2,TRBV2,TRBJ2-4,once,TGTGCCAGCAGTGAAGTCGATAGCGGGGGGGCGAAAAACATTCAGTACTTC,CASSEVDSGGAKNIQYF
NA,TRBV7-2,TRBJ1-5,NA,TGTGCCAGCAGCTTAGACAGGGATCCCGGCCAGCCCCAGCATTTT,CASSLDRDPGQPQHF
TRBD1,TRBV27,TRBJ1-4,NA,TGTGCCAGCAGTTTATGGGGACAGGGCGGACGAAAACTGTTTTTT,CASSLWGQGGRKLFF
TRBD1,TRBV5-1,TRBJ2-3,NA,TGCGCCAGCAGCTTGGGAGGAGGCAGGGGGCTGGATACGCAGTATTTT,CASSLGGGRGLDTQYF
TRBD1,TRBV15,TRBJ2-1,NA,TGTGCCACCAGCAAAGTACAGGGGTATGAGCAGTTCTTC,CATSKVQGYEQFF
TRBD2,TRBV28,TRBJ2-7,NA,TGTGCCAGCAGTTTAACCCTAGCGGGGGGTCTCTGGCAGTACTTC,CASSLTLAGGLWQYF
NA,TRBV7-2,TRBJ1-2,few,TGTGCCAGCAGCTTAGGTGGACAGATCTATGGCTACACCTTC,CASSLGGQIYGYTF
TRBD1,TRBV28,TRBJ1-1,NA,TGTGCCAGCAGTTTAGCCGGACAGGCTAGGCGCACTGAAGCTTTCTTT,CASSLAGQARRTEAFF
NA,TRBV7-9,TRBJ1-3,NA,TGTGCCAGCAGCGCCCCCGAGGGGGTCTCTGGAGACACCATATATTTT,CASSAPEGVSGDTIYF
NA,TRBV5-1,TRBJ2-1,NA,TGCGCCAGCAGCTTGGTTCCAGGGACCTACAATGAGCAGTTCTTC,CASSLVPGTYNEQFF
TRBD1,TRBV6-1,TRBJ1-1,once,TGTGCCAGCAGAAGACAGGGGGGGAACACTGAAGCTTTCTTT,CASRRQGGNTEAFF
NA,TRBV28,TRBJ1-5,NA,TGTGCCAGCATAGGGGCAAGCGCCTATAGCAATCAGCCCCAGCATTTT,CASIGASAYSNQPQHF
NA,TRBV28,TRBJ2-2,NA,TGTGCCAGCAGTTTCCGACGGGCCGGGGAGCTGTTTTTT,CASSFRRAGELFF
NA,TRBV7-2,TRBJ2-7,NA,TGTGCCAGCAGCTCAGGGGCCTACGAGCAGTACTTC,CASSSGAYEQYF
TRBD1,TRBV4-3,TRBJ1-2,NA,TGCGCCAGCAGCCCGGGACAGGTCCATGGGGGCTACACCTTC,CASSPGQVHGGYTF